This TCR beta chain comes out of a study of Ad26.COV2.S vaccination and SARS-CoV-2 variants. In the study overall: Donor had been placed in the Ad26.COV2.S arm of the COV1001 trial. Donor got 5x10^10 or 1x10^11 viral particles of Ad26.COV2.S.

As to treatment: roughly 18 received Ad26.COV2.S at low or high dose, single or two shots; roughly 5 received placebo; per-sample allocation not given. After the first vaccine or placebo injection, samples were drawn on day 63. Using immunoSEQ multiplex PCR, the repertoire was profiled, and TCRdb retains in-frame clones only, with some absent. The sample lists some 640,000 clones; around 89% were seen once. Broader study findings: Compared with placebo recipients, vaccine recipients had higher spike-specific TCR breadth. Non-spike TCR breadth showed similarity between vaccine and placebo recipients.

A word on this clone: Its antigen is still unknown.

The V and J ends lost 4 bases and 3 bases, in that order; junction bases with no gene match: 7. CDR3 length: 18 residues. CDR1 and CDR2 (germline): SGHNT, YYREEE (reference sequence). This specimen was peripheral blood, taken in a trial of Ad26.COV2.S vaccine versus placebo. This TCR was sampled from a person aged 18 to 59 who received the Ad26.COV2.S COVID-19 vaccine or a placebo. The chain joins TRBV5-4 to TRBJ2-2; TRBD2 matches 15 bases. CDR3 amino acids: CASSPTGLAGGHTGELFF. DNA of the CDR3: TGTGCCAGCAGCCCCACCGGACTAGCGGGAGGGCACACCGGGGAGCTGTTTTTT.